The 15 T cell receptor beta chains given below trace back to one sample, sequenced in a study of T cell responses to AZD1222 COVID-19 vaccine. Here immunoSEQ multiplex PCR was the method, and the copy in TCRdb shows in-frame clones only, minus some. The top ten hold 5% to 6.5% of the sample, which has tens of thousands of clones, 92% seen once. The sample was peripheral blood, taken on day 0 of AZD1222 vaccination. The receptors derive from an adult in good health.

The V gene is TRBV7-2, the J gene TRBJ2-7, with 7 bases matching TRBD2. The CDR3 extends over 15 amino acids. Germline CDR1 reads SGHTA; CDR2 reads FQGNSA. V lost 4 bases, J lost 3 bases, and 9 bases stayed unmatched. Here the CDR3 DNA reads TGTGCCAGCAGCTCCCCCGTAGCGGGCCACTACGAGCAGTACTTC. Residues: CASSSPVAGHYEQYF.

This chain links TRBV5-1 with TRBJ2-7; TRBD2 aligns across 8 bases. Germline trimming cut 3 bases from V and 4 bases from J; bases unmatched to any gene: 6. Germline CDR1 is SGHRS and CDR2 is YFSETQ. The CDR3 is made up of 14 amino acids. Written as DNA, the CDR3 is TGCGCCAGCAGCTCGAGCGGGAGTCGTTACGAGCAGTACTTC. Translated, it gives CASSSSGSRYEQYF.

This clone occurred once. The chain uses TRBV15 and TRBJ2-1, with D possibly matching TRBD2 (5 bases). CDR3 length: 15 residues. The V end was cut by 1 base, the J end by 4 bases, with 11 bases between. Germline CDR1 LNHNV, CDR2 YYDKDF (reference sequence). The CDR3 loop reads CATSRVAEAYNEQFF. The CDR3 DNA is TGTGCCACCAGCAGAGTCGCGGAGGCGTACAATGAGCAGTTCTTC.

This clone was seen a single time. V and J are TRBV28 and TRBJ2-7, with a possible D match to TRBD1 (5 bases). The length of the CDR3 is 16 residues. V lost 3 bases, J lost 3 bases, and 18 bases lay in between. Germline V gene lookup returns CDR1 MDHEN and CDR2 SYDVKM. DNA for the CDR3: TGTGCCAGCAGTTTTATAAGGGGCGTCAGTATCTACGAGCAGTACTTC. Residues: CASSFIRGVSIYEQYF.

The genes are TRBV28 and TRBJ1-4; D uncertain. V was pared by 1 base and J by 6 bases, with 0 bases between. This CDR3 contains 11 residues. CDR1 is MDHEN, CDR2 SYDVKM, per germline. In nucleotides, the CDR3 is TGTGCCAGCAGTTTATATGAAAAACTGTTTTTT. Translation: CASSLYEKLFF.

This chain links TRBV27 with TRBJ2-1; TRBD2 matches 7 bases. Germline CDR1 is MNHEY and CDR2 is SMNVEV (reference sequence). The CDR3 runs 17 residues. Losses at the gene ends were 5 bases for V and 1 base for J; bases not matched to a gene: 11. The CDR3 DNA reads TGTGCCAGCAGTCCACCTATGGCTAGCGGATCCTACAATGAGCAGTTCTTC. Its translation is CASSPPMASGSYNEQFF.

J is TRBJ1-3 and V is TRBV14; no clear D gene. Germline V gives CDR1 SGHDN, CDR2 FVKESK. The CDR3 contains 14 residues. The V end was cut by 4 bases, the J end by 0 bases, with 7 bases between. CDR3 protein: CASSPRLSGNTIYF. The CDR3 nucleotides are TGTGCCAGCAGCCCTCGGCTCTCTGGAAACACCATATATTTT.

V and J are TRBV2 and TRBJ2-5; 8 bases fit TRBD2. CDR3 length equals 14 residues. CDR1 is SNHLY and CDR2 is FYNNEI in the germline V gene. J was trimmed by 5 bases and V by 7 bases; bases with no gene match: 9. CDR3 region: CASMDGRGGETQYF. As DNA, the CDR3 is TGTGCCAGCATGGACGGGAGGGGTGGGGAGACCCAGTACTTC. Together with reference TRBV2 and TRBJ2-5, the CDR3 gives the full variable domain: EPEVTQTPSHQVTQMGQEVILRCVPISNHLYFYWYRQILGQKVEFLVSFYNNEISEKSEIFDDQFSVERPDGSNFTLKIRSTKLEDSAMYFCASMDGRGGETQYFGPGTRLLVL.

The chain has TRBV28 and TRBJ2-7; 7 bases are a match to TRBD1. CDR1 and CDR2 (germline): MDHEN, SYDVKM. V was clipped by 6 bases and J by 6 bases; unmatched bases: 5. The CDR3 runs 12 residues. CDR3 nucleotides: TGTGCCAGCAGACGGACAGGTCTCGAGCAGTACTTC. Translation gives CASRRTGLEQYF.

J is TRBJ2-1 and V is TRBV2, with D tentatively TRBD1 (5 bases). Looked up from germline, CDR1 is SNHLY and CDR2 is FYNNEI. V was trimmed by 3 bases and J by 7 bases, leaving 22 bases between them. The CDR3 contains 17 residues. The DNA for the CDR3 is TGTGCCAGCAGTGATTGGATCGACAGTAGGCTAGGAAATGAGCAGTTCTTC. This translates into CASSDWIDSRLGNEQFF.

V and J are TRBV28 and TRBJ2-1, with D maybe TRBD2 (6 bases). This CDR3 comprises 14 residues. Germline V gene sequence: CDR1 MDHEN, CDR2 SYDVKM. Trimming took off 3 bases at V and 4 bases at J, with 10 bases between the two ends. The CDR3 DNA reads TGTGCCAGCAGTTTGTATAGCGGTTACAATGAGCAGTTCTTC. Translated: CASSLYSGYNEQFF.

The J gene is TRBJ1-6, the V gene TRBV18; weak D call: TRBD1 (6 bases). V was shortened by 3 bases and J by 4 bases, with 10 bases between the two germline ends. This CDR3 is 15 amino acids long. Germline loops: CDR1 KGHSH, CDR2 LQKENI. This CDR3 reads CASSPETGYNSPLHF. The CDR3 DNA reads as TGTGCCAGCTCACCCGAGACAGGATATAATTCACCCCTCCACTTT.

The CDR3 sequence is CASSFSGRGGNSPLHF. Here the CDR3 DNA reads TGTGCCAGCAGTTTTTCCGGCCGTGGAGGCAATTCACCCCTCCACTTT. The gene calls are TRBV27 and TRBJ1-6, with no clear D. Germline V CDR1 and CDR2: MNHEY, SMNVEV (reference sequence). CDR3 length: 16 amino acids. V lost 3 bases and J 7 bases, leaving 16 bases between the germline ends.

This chain links TRBV14 with TRBJ2-3; D gene unclear. Trimming took 4 bases from V and 1 from J, leaving 3 bases between them. Per the germline V gene, CDR1 is SGHDN and CDR2 is FVKESK. The length of the CDR3 is 12 residues. CDR3: CASSRGTDTQYF. CDR3 DNA sequence: TGTGCCAGCAGCCGGGGCACAGATACGCAGTATTTT.

This clone came up once. The chain employs TRBV2 and TRBJ1-1, with TRBD1 matching 8 bases. The length of the CDR3 is 15 residues. V lost 6 bases and J lost 3; bases outside the gene matches: 9. The V gene's germline CDR1 is SNHLY and CDR2 FYNNEI. The CDR3 DNA reads as TGTGCCAGCAGGGAGGGCAGGGGGCTGGACACTGAAGCTTTCTTT. It yields the protein CASREGRGLDTEAFF.